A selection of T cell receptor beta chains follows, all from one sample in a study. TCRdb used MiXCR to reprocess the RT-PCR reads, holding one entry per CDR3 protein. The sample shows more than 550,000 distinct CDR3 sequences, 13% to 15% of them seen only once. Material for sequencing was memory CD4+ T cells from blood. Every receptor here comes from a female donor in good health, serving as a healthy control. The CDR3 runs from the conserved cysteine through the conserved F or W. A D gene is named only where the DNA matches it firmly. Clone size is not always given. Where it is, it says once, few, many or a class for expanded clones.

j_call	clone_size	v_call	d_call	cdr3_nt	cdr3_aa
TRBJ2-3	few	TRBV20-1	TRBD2	TGCAGTGCTAGAGTCCTAGCGGGAGCTGTAGATACGCAGTATTTT	CSARVLAGAVDTQYF
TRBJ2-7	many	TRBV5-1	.	TGCGCCAGCAGCTATGGGCCGCGCGACACTGAGCAGTACTTC	CASSYGPRDTEQYF
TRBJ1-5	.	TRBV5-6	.	TGTGCCAGCAGCTTGTTCTCGGGATTTAGCAATCAGCCCCAGCATTTT	CASSLFSGFSNQPQHF
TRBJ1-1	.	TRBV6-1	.	TGTGCCAGCAGTGAAGCGTCAGGGGTCACTGAAGCTTTCTTT	CASSEASGVTEAFF
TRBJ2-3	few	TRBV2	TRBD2	TGTGCCAGCAGTTCCTCTGTGGCGGGAGGGCCGGATACGCAGTATTTT	CASSSSVAGGPDTQYF
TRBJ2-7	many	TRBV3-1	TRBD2	TGCGCCAGCAGCCAAGGACTAGCGGGAGCCTACGAGCAGTACTTC	CASSQGLAGAYEQYF
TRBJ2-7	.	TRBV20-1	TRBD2	TGCAGTGCTGACTCGGGACTAGATAACTACGAGCAGTACTTC	CSADSGLDNYEQYF
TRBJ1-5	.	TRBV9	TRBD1	TGTGCCAGCAGCGGACAGGGAGGTTGGGATCAGCCCCAGCATTTT	CASSGQGGWDQPQHF
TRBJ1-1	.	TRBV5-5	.	TGTGCCAGCACCCTTTTAGGGAACACTGAAGCTTTCTTT	CASTLLGNTEAFF
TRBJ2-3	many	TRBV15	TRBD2	TGTGCCACCAGCAGAAGACTAGCGGGGGGGCCCGATACGCAGTATTTT	CATSRRLAGGPDTQYF
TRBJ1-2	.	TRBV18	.	TGTGCCAGCCCGCATGGGACACGGTTTGGGGATAACTATGGCTACACCTTC	CASPHGTRFGDNYGYTF
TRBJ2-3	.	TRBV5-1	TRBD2	TGCGCCAGCAGCCTACTAGCGGGACCAGATACGCAGTATTTT	CASSLLAGPDTQYF
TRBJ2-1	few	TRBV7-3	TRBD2	TGTGCCAGCAGCTTAACGGGCGGACTAGCGAAGAATGAGCAGTTCTTC	CASSLTGGLAKNEQFF
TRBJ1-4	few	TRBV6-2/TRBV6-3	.	TGTGCCAGCAGCGACAGGTTTGAAAAACTGTTTTTT	CASSDRFEKLFF
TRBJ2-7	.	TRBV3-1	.	TGTGCCAGCAGCCAAAGGAATCAGCCTAGCCGCTTC	CASSQRNQPSRF
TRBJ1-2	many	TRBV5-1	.	TGCGCCAGCAGCTTGGCCGGCGATAGCCCTGGCTACACCTTC	CASSLAGDSPGYTF
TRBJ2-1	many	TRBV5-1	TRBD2	TGCGCCAGCAGCATCGGGACTAGCGGGTCAGGGCCCCTGGCGAATGAGCAGTTCTTC	CASSIGTSGSGPLANEQFF
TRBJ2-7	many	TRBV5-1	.	TGCGCCAGCAGCTTGGATGGGGCCCCCTCCTACGAGCAGTACTTC	CASSLDGAPSYEQYF
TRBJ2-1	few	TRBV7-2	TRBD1	TGTGCCAGCAGCTTAGAAGGGACAGGGAATTACAATGAGCAGTTCTTC	CASSLEGTGNYNEQFF
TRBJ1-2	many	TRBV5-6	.	TGTGCCAGCAGCCGCGTCGTAGGTGGCTACACCTTC	CASSRVVGGYTF
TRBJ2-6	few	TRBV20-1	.	TGCAGCGGGGTCGAGGGGGCCAACGTCCTGACTTTC	CSGVEGANVLTF
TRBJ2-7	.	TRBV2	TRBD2	TGTGCCAGCAGTGGCCGGGAGGGAACCTACGAGCAGTACTTC	CASSGREGTYEQYF
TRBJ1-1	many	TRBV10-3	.	TGTGCCATCAGTGGGGGAGCGACGGCTACGGGCTTGGCTTTCTTT	CAISGGATATGLAFF
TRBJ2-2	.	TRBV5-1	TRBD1	TGCGCCAGCAGCGAACAGCCCACAGGGGGCGGCGGGGAGCTGTTTTTT	CASSEQPTGGGGELFF
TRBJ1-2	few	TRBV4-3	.	TGCGCCAGCAGCCAAGTGGGAGAGGATGAAACTAACTATGGCTACACCTTC	CASSQVGEDETNYGYTF
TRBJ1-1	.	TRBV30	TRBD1	TGTGCCTGGAGTGTGTTGGACAGGGGGATAATGAACACTGAAGCTTTCTTT	CAWSVLDRGIMNTEAFF
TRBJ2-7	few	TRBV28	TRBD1	TGTGCCAGCAGCACACCCCGACAGGGAAACTACGAGCAGTACTTC	CASSTPRQGNYEQYF
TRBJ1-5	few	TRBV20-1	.	TGCAGTGCTAGCGGGAGGACCTATAGCAATCAGCCCCAGCATTTT	CSASGRTYSNQPQHF
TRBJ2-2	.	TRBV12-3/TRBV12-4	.	TGTGCCAGCAGTTTAGTTTTGGGGGACACCGGGGAGCTGTTTTTT	CASSLVLGDTGELFF
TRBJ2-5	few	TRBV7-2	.	TGTGCCAGCAGCTTAGGTTCCGGGAGCTTGGAGACCCAGTACTTC	CASSLGSGSLETQYF
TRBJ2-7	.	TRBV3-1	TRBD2	TGTGCCAGCACCCAAACTAGCGAATTCGAGCAGTACTTC	CASTQTSEFEQYF
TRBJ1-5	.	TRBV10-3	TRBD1	TGTGCCACCGCGGGACAGTCCAATCAGCCCCAGCATTTT	CATAGQSNQPQHF
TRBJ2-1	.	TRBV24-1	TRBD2	TGTGCCACCAGTGACCCTAGCGGGAGAAAATACAATGAGCAGTTCTTC	CATSDPSGRKYNEQFF
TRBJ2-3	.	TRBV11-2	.	TGTGCCAGCAGCACTGGGACTGTCTACGATACGCAGTATTTT	CASSTGTVYDTQYF
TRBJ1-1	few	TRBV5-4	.	TGTGCCAGCAGCAACCCACAGGGTGGGGGGACTGAAGCTTTCTTT	CASSNPQGGGTEAFF
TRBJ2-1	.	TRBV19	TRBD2	TGTGCCAGTAGTAGCGGGGGGGGGAGCAATGAGCAGTTCTTC	CASSSGGGSNEQFF
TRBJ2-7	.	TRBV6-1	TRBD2	TGTGCCAGCAGTGAATTAGGACTAGCGGGATCCTACGAGCAGTACTTC	CASSELGLAGSYEQYF
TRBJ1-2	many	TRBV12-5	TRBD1	TGTGCTAGTGGCATACAGGGGTACTATGGCTACACCTTC	CASGIQGYYGYTF